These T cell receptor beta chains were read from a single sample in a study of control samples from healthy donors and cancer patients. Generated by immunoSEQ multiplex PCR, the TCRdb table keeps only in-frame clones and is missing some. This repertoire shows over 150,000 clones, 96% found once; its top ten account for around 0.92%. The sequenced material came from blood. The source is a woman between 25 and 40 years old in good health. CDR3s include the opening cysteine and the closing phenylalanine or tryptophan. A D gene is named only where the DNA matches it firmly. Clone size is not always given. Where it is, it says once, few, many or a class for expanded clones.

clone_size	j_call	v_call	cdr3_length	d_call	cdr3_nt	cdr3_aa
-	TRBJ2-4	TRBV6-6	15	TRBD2	TGTGCCAGCAGTTCGATAGCGGGGGTCAAAAACATTCAGTACTTC	CASSSIAGVKNIQYF
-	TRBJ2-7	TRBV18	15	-	TGTGCCAGCTCGTTCAAAGGGGGTCCCAGTTACGAGCAGTACTTC	CASSFKGGPSYEQYF
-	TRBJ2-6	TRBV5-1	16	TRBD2	TGCGCCAGCAGCTTGGGGAGCGGGACGGGGGTCAACGTCCTGACTTTC	CASSLGSGTGVNVLTF
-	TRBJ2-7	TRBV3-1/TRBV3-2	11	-	TGTGCCAGCAGCCAAGGGCCCGGGCAGTACTTC	CASSQGPGQYF
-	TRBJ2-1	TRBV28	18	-	TGTGCCAGCAGTTTATGGGGAGGAGGGGAGGTGGCCCGCAATGAGCAGTTCTTC	CASSLWGGGEVARNEQFF
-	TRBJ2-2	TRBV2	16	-	TGTGCCAGCAGTGAAGCCAGCCTCGCGAACACCGGGGAGCTGTTTTTT	CASSEASLANTGELFF
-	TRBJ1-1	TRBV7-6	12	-	TGTGCCAGCAGCGGAACTAACACTGAAGCTTTCTTT	CASSGTNTEAFF
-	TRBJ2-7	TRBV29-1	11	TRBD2	TGCAGCGTTCGGGAGGACTACGAGCAGTACTTC	CSVREDYEQYF
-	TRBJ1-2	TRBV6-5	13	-	TGTGCCAGCAGTTACTCGGGACTGCATGGCTACACCTTC	CASSYSGLHGYTF
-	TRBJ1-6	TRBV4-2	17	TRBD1	TGTGCCAGCAGCCAAGATCAGACAGGGGCCAATAATTCACCCCTCCACTTT	CASSQDQTGANNSPLHF
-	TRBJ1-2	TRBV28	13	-	TGTGCCAGCAGACTCGGGATGCCCTATGGCTACACCTTC	CASRLGMPYGYTF
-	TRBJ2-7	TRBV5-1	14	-	TGCGCCAGCAGCTTGGGGGACTTGGACTACGAGCAGTACTTC	CASSLGDLDYEQYF
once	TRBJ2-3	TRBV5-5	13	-	TGTGCCAGCTCAAGAACTAGCACAGATACGCAGTATTTT	CASSRTSTDTQYF
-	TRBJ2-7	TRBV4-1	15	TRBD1	TGCGCCAGCAGCCACGATGGACAGGGAACCTACGAGCAGTACTTC	CASSHDGQGTYEQYF
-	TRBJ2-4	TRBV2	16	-	TGTGCCAGCAGTGAAAGGTTGGGGATAGGCAAAAACATTCAGTACTTC	CASSERLGIGKNIQYF
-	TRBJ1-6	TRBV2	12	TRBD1	TGTGCCAGCCGACAGGGGGGTTCACCCCTCCACTTT	CASRQGGSPLHF
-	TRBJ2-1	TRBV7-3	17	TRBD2	TGTGCCAGCAGCCCCCACTCACTAGCGGAGGGGTACAATGAGCAGTTCTTC	CASSPHSLAEGYNEQFF
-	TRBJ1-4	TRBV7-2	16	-	TGTGCCAGCAGCTTAGACAGGCTAGCAACTAATGAAAAACTGTTTTTT	CASSLDRLATNEKLFF
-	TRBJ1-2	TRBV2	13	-	TGTGCCAGCAGTGTACCGATGGGATATGGCTACACCTTC	CASSVPMGYGYTF
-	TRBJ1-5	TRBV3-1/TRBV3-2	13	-	TGTGCCAGCAGCCAAAGCATAGGCCAGCCCCAGCATTTT	CASSQSIGQPQHF
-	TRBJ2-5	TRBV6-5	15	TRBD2	TGTGCCAGCAGTCGACTAGCGGGAGGCTATGAGACCCAGTACTTC	CASSRLAGGYETQYF
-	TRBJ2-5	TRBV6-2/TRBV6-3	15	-	TGTGCCAGCAGTGAGGGGTTTGGCAGGGCGGGGACCCAGTACTTC	CASSEGFGRAGTQYF
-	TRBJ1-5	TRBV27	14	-	TGTGCCAGCAGTCGAAGCCCGTGGGGTCAGCCCCAGCATTTT	CASSRSPWGQPQHF
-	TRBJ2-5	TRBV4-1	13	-	TGCGCCAGCAGCCCGAGACCCAAAGAGACCCAGTACTTC	CASSPRPKETQYF
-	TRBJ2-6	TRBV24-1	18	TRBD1	TGTGCCACCAGTGATTCTAGGACAGGGGTGGGTGGGGCCAACGTCCTGACTTTC	CATSDSRTGVGGANVLTF
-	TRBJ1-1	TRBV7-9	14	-	TGTGCCAGCAGCTTAGGACAGGCGAACACTGAAGCTTTCTTT	CASSLGQANTEAFF
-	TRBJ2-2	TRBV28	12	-	TGTGCCAGCAGTTTTTTCCCCGGGGAGCTGTTTTTT	CASSFFPGELFF
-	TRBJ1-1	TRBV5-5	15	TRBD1	TGTGCCAGCAGCTTTGGACAGGGGTTGAACACTGAAGCTTTCTTT	CASSFGQGLNTEAFF
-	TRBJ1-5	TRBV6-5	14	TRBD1	TGTGCCAGCAGCGGGACAGGGATCTATCAGCCCCAGCATTTT	CASSGTGIYQPQHF
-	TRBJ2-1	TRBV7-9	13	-	TGTGCCAGCAGCTTAGTGGGTTACAATGAGCAGTTCTTC	CASSLVGYNEQFF
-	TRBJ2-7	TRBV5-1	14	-	TGCGCCAGCAGACCCCGACAAGGGCCCTACGAGCAGTACTTC	CASRPRQGPYEQYF
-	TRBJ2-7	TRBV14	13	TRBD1	TGTGCCAGCAGTCTACAGGGGGCTTACGAGCAGTACTTC	CASSLQGAYEQYF
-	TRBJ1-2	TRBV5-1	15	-	TGCGCCAGCAGCTTAGGAAGGGTCTCATCCTATGGCTACACCTTC	CASSLGRVSSYGYTF
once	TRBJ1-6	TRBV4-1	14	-	TGCGCCAGCGGGGGTCTCTCCTATAATTCACCCCTCCACTTT	CASGGLSYNSPLHF
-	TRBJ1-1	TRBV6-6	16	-	TGTGCCAGCAGTTACTCGAGCCAGCCCCCGAACACTGAAGCTTTCTTT	CASSYSSQPPNTEAFF
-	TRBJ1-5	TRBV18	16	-	TGTGCCAGCTCACCACGGTCAGGGATTGGCAATCAGCCCCAGCATTTT	CASSPRSGIGNQPQHF
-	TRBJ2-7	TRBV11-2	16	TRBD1	TGTGCCAGCAGCCCCCCGGGACAGGGGGCGGCCCACGAGCAGTACTTC	CASSPPGQGAAHEQYF
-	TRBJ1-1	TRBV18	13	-	TGTGCCAGCTCACCGGGAGCGAACACTGAAGCTTTCTTT	CASSPGANTEAFF
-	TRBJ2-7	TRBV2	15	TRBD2	TGTGCCAGTAAGATGGGACTAGCGGGATTCAACGAGCAGTACTTC	CASKMGLAGFNEQYF
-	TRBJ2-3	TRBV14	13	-	TGTGCCAGCAGCCTAAGACTAGTGGATACGCAGTATTTT	CASSLRLVDTQYF
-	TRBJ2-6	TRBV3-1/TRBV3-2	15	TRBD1	TGTGCCAGCAGCCCGACAGGGGCTGGGGCCAACGTCCTGACTTTC	CASSPTGAGANVLTF
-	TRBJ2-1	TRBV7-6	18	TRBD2	TGTGCCAGCAGCTTAGCTGGCGCGGGGGGGAGCTCCTACAATGAGCAGTTCTTC	CASSLAGAGGSSYNEQFF
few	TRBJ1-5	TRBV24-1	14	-	TGTGCCACCCAGGGTATGACTGGCAATCAGCCCCAGCATTTT	CATQGMTGNQPQHF
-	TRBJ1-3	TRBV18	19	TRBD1	TGTGCCAGCTCACCACTTCTGGGACAGGCTTTAAGCTCTGGAAACACCATATATTTT	CASSPLLGQALSSGNTIYF
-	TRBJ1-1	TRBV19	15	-	TGTGCCAGTAGTATAGCCGGGGGTGTTGGCACTGAAGCTTTCTTT	CASSIAGGVGTEAFF
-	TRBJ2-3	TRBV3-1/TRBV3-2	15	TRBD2	TGTGCCAGCAACCTGGGGGGAGGACTAGCAGATACGCAGTATTTT	CASNLGGGLADTQYF
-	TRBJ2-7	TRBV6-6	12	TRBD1	TGTGCCAGCAGTTACCGGACAGGTGAGCAGTACTTC	CASSYRTGEQYF
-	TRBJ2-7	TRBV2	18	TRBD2	TGTGCCAGCAGGGATAAGGGACTAGCGGGAGAGAGCTCCTACGAGCAGTACTTC	CASRDKGLAGESSYEQYF
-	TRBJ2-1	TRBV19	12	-	TGTGCCAGTAGTCCGACGCGGGGTGAGCAGTTCTTC	CASSPTRGEQFF
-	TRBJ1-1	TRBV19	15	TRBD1	TGTGCCAGTAGTAGAACAGGGGTAATGAACACTGAAGCTTTCTTT	CASSRTGVMNTEAFF